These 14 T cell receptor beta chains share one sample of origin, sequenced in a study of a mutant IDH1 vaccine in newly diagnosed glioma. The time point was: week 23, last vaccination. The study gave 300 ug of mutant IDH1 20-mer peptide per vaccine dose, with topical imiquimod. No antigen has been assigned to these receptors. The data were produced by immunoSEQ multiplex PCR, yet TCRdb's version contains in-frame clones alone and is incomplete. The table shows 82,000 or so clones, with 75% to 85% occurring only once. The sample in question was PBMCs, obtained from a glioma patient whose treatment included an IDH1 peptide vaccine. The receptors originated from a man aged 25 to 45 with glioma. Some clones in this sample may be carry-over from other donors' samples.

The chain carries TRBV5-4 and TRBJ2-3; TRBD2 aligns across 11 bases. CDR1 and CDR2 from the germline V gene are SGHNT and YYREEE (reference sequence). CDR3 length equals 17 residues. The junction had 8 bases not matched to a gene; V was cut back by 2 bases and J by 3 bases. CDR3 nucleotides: TGTGCCAGCAGCTTTCCCGGTACTAGCGGGAGAACAGATACGCAGTATTTT. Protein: CASSFPGTSGRTDTQYF.

As DNA, the CDR3 is TGTGCCAGCAGCCCTCCCCTTCGATCCGTACAGGGTCGGAAACTGTTTTTT. It translates to CASSPPLRSVQGRKLFF. J is TRBJ1-4 and V is TRBV7-3, with a weak D call TRBD1 (6 bases). V was shortened by 5 bases and J by 11 bases, with 27 bases between the two germline ends. The CDR3 extends over 17 amino acids. Germline V lookup: CDR1 SGHTA, CDR2 FQGTGA.

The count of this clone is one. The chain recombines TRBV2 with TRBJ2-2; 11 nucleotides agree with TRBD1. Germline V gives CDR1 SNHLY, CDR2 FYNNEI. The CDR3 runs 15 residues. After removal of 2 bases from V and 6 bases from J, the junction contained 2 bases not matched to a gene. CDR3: CASSERTGGPGELFF. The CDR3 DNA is TGTGCCAGCAGTGAAAGGACAGGGGGCCCCGGGGAGCTGTTTTTT.

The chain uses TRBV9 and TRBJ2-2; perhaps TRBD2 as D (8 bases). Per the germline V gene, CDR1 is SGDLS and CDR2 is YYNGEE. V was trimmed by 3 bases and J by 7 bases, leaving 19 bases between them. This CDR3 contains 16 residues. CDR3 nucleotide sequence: TGTGCCAGCAGCGCGGGAGGGACAGAGAAAATCGGGGAGCTGTTTTTT. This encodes CASSAGGTEKIGELFF. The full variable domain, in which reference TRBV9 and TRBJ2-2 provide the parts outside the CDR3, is DSGVTQTPKHLITATGQRVTLRCSPRSGDLSVYWYQQSLDQGLQFLIQYYNGEERAKGNILERFSAQQFPDLHSELNLSSLELGDSALYFCASSAGGTEKIGELFFGEGSRLTVL.

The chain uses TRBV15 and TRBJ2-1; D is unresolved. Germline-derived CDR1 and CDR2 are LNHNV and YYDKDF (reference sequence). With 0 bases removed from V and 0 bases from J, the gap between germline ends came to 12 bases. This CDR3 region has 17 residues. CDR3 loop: CATSRDTRRSSYNEQFF. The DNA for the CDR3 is TGTGCCACCAGCAGAGATACGAGGCGGAGCTCCTACAATGAGCAGTTCTTC.

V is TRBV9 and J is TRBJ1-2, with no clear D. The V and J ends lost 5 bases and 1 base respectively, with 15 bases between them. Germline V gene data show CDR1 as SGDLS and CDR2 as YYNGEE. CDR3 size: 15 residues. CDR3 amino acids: CASRDLDGRNYGYTF. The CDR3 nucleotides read TGTGCCAGCAGAGATCTCGACGGCCGTAACTATGGCTACACCTTC.

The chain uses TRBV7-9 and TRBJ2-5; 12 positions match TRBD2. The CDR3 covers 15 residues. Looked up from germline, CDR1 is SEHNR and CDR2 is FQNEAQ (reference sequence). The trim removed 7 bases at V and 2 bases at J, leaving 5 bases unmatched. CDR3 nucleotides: TGTGCCAGCAACCCCGGGACTAGCGGGCAAGAGACCCAGTACTTC. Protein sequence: CASNPGTSGQETQYF.

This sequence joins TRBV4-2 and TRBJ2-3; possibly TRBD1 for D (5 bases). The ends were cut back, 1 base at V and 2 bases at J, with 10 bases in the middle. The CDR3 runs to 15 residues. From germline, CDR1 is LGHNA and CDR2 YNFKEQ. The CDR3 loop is CASSQGQLITDTQYF. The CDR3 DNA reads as TGTGCCAGCAGCCAAGGACAGCTAATCACAGATACGCAGTATTTT.

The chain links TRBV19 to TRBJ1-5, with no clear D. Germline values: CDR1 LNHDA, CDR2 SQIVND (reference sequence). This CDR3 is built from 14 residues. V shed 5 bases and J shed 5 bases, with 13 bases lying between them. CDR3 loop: CASSPPLTDQPQHF. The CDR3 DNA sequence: TGTGCCAGTAGTCCTCCCCTGACCGATCAGCCCCAGCATTTT.

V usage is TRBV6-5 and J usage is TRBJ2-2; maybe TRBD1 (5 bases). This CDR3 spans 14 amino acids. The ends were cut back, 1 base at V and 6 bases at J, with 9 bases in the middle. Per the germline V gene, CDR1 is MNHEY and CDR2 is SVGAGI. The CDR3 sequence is CASSYYQGSGELFF. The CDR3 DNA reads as TGTGCCAGCAGTTACTATCAGGGTTCCGGGGAGCTGTTTTTT.

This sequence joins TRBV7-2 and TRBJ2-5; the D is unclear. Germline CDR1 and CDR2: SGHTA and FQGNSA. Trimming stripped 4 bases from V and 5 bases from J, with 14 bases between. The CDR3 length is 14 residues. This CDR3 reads CASSSTGSGETQYF. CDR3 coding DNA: TGTGCCAGCAGCTCTACCGGATCCGGCGAGACCCAGTACTTC.

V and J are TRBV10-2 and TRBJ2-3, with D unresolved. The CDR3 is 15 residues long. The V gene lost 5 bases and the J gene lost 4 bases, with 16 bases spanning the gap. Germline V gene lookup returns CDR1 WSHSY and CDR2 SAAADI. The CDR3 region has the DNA TGCGCCAGCAGTCCAGATCCCAGTTTGCCAGATACGCAGTATTTT. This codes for CASSPDPSLPDTQYF.

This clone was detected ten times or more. CDR3 loop: CATSPPGNEQFF. The CDR3 nucleotides are TGTGCCACCAGCCCGCCCGGGAATGAGCAGTTCTTC. The V gene is TRBV15, the J gene TRBJ2-1; D not certain. The CDR3 extends over 12 amino acids. Germline values: CDR1 LNHNV, CDR2 YYDKDF (reference sequence). The V and J ends lost 5 bases and 7 bases respectively, with 9 bases between them.

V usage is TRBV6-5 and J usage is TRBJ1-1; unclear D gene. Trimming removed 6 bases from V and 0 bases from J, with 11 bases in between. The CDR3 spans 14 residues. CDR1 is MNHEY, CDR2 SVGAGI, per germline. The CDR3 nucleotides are TGTGCCAGCAGCCAAGACGTAATGAACACTGAAGCTTTCTTT. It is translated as CASSQDVMNTEAFF.